This T cell receptor beta chain was captured in a study of T cell responses to AZD1222 COVID-19 vaccine (dated by TCRdb to about 2021). About the investigation overall: Because spike-specific TCR depth and breadth did not differ between the two schedules, AZD1222 recipients who got a second dose at roughly 4 weeks were pooled with those who got a second dose at roughly 12 weeks. A total of about 250 trial participants underwent TCR sequencing, of whom nearly 210 had received two doses of AZD1222 and approximately 26 had received two doses of the MenACWY control vaccine. Trial participants were enrolled by age into subgroups of 18-55, 56-69 and 70-plus years, and about 150, 27 and 61 TCR-sequenced participants, respectively, were included in these subgroups. Study-level results and caveats: Most participants were white British and females outnumbered males, and the authors suggested that clonal diversity may have been underestimated. After two AZD1222 doses, both the breadth and the depth of spike-specific TCRs were significantly higher than at day 0 and than in MenACWY recipients. Vaccine-associated CD4 TCRs spanned the whole spike protein, with dominant responses in regions 160-218 and 743-854. Because no samples from the day 14 peak response were available, repertoires could be characterized only after the peak T cell response. Reportedly, almost half of the unique spike-specific TCRs recognized epitopes lying outside the regions that are mutated in the B.1.351 and B.1.1.7 variants. Conclusions about previously exposed vaccinees were limited because only a handful of AZD1222 recipients were SARS-CoV-2 seropositive at baseline. In the small 56-69-year group, the increase in depth fell short of significance, most likely because of low power.

The CDR3 regions of human TCRbeta chains were analyzed by immunosequencing. Concerning the study's data processing: TCRs in the repertoires were compared against a reference library of SARS-CoV-2-specific TCRs that had been generated with the MIRA antigen-specificity platform. Breadth meant the fraction of unique TCRs that were SARS-CoV-2-associated, whereas depth meant the fraction of total T cells that were SARS-CoV-2-associated. Each spike-specific TCR was assigned to its reactive spike region and to a CD4 or CD8 class using the MIRA data. Log10-transformed breadth and depth values were compared by one-way ANOVA with Sidak's multiple comparisons tests. TCRdb stores this immuneACCESS table with in-frame sequences only. Part of the clones is absent; in the studies checked, under half of the shortfall reflects unresolved V genes, and no reason is known for the rest. For V, J and clone size, that table is used; D and trimming come from the DNA. Present in this sample are about 150,000 clones, about nine tenths of which were seen just once. 1.8% of the sample is held by the ten biggest clonotypes.

Explained via the paper, the time point label denotes: baseline before first vaccination. Vaccinee samples came from UK trials COV001 and COV002, including a single-blind randomized controlled phase 2/3 trial of AZD1222 (ChAdOx1 nCoV-19) in healthy adults. For TCRbeta chain sequencing, PBMC samples were collected from trial participants at day 0 and at day 28 after the second dose. Note on this clone: This clone's antigen is unknown. No base-level quality is on record; no much larger clone is a single base apart.

V was cut back by 3 bases and J by 2 bases, leaving a gap of 4 bases between them. Inclusive of the bounding cysteine and phenylalanine, the CDR3 is 11 residues long. The only DNA kept is the CDR3, 33 bases in frame from the first base. Reading the germline V gene (reference sequence) gives CDR1 GTSNPN and CDR2 SVGIG. The receptor's source is an adult in good health. This receptor chain uses TRBV30 and TRBJ1-2; the D gene cannot be resolved reliably. This specimen was peripheral blood, taken on day 0 of AZD1222 vaccination. The DNA sequence reads TGTGCCTGGAGCGAGAACTATGGCTACACCTTC. Its protein reads: CAWSENYGYTF.